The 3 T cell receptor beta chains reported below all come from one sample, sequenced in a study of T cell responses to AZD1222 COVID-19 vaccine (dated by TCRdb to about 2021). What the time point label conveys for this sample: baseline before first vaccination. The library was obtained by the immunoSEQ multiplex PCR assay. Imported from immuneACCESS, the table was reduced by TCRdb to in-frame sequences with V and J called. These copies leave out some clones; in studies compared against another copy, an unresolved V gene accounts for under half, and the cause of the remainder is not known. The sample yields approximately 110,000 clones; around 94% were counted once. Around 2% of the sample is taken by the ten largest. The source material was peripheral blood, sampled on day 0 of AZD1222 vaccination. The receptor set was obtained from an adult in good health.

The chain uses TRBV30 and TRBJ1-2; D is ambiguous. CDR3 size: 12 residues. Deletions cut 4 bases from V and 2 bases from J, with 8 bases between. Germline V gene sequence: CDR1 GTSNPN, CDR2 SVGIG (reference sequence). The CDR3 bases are TGTGCCTGGATACCGGAGAACTATGGCTACACCTTC. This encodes CAWIPENYGYTF.

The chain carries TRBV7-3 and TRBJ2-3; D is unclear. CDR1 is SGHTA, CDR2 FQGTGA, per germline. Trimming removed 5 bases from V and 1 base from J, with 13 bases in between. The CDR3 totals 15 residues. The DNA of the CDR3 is TGTGCCAGCAGCCCAAACATAGTTGGCACAGATACGCAGTATTTT. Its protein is CASSPNIVGTDTQYF.

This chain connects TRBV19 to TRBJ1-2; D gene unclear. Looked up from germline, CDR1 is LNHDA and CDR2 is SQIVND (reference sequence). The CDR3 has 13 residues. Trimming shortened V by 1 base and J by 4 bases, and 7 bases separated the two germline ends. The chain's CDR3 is CASSIVGPYGYTF. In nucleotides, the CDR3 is TGTGCCAGTAGTATAGTCGGACCCTATGGCTACACCTTC.